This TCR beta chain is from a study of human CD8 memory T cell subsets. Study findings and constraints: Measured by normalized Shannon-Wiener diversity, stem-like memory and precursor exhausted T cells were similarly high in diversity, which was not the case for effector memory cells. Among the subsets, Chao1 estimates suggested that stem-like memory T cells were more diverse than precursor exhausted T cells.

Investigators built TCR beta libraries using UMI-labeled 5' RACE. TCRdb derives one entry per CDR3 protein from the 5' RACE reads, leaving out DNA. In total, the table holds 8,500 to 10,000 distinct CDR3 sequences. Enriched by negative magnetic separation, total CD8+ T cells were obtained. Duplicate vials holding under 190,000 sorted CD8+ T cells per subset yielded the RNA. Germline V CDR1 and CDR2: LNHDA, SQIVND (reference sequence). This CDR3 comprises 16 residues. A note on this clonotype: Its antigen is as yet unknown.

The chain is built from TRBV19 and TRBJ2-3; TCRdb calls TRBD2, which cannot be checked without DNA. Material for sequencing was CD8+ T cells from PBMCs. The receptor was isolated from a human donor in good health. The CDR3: CASSIGGGSGTDTQYF.